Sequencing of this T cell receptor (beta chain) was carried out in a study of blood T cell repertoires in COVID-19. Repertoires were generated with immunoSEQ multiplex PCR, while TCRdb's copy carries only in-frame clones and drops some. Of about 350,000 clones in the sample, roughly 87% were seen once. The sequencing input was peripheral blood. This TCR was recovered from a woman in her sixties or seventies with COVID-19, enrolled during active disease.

In DNA, the CDR3 is TGTGCCAGTAGTAACCCCACGGACAGGGGGACTGAAGCTTTCTTT. Translation gives CASSNPTDRGTEAFF. The chain uses TRBV19 and TRBJ1-1; 10 bases fit TRBD1. With 4 bases clipped from V and 5 bases from J, the junction kept 7 bases outside the gene matches. Germline V gives CDR1 LNHDA, CDR2 SQIVND (reference sequence). The CDR3 is made up of 15 amino acids. The full variable domain, its missing parts supplied by reference TRBV19 and TRBJ1-1, is DGGITQSPKYLFRKEGQNVTLSCEQNLNHDAMYWYRQDPGQGLRLIYYSQIVNDFQKGDIAEGYSVSREKKESFPLTVTSAQKNPTAFYLCASSNPTDRGTEAFFGQGTRLTVV.